The 18 T cell receptor beta chains listed next were all sequenced from one sample in a study of cytomegalovirus exposure and HLA in healthy donors. TCRdb's copy holds only in-frame clones and misses some; the assay was immunoSEQ multiplex PCR. The sample has about 74,000 clones, 85% to 95% seen once. Sample: PBMCs. Receptor source: a young man in good health and CMV-seropositive.

The chain joins TRBV7-2 to TRBJ1-5; the D gene is possibly TRBD1 (6 bases). The CDR3 consists of 15 residues. The germline V and J ends were trimmed by 5 bases and 2 bases, with 13 bases remaining between them. The germline gives CDR1 SGHTA, CDR2 FQGNSA. In DNA form, the CDR3 reads TGTGCCAGCAGCCCCAGGGGAGGGGGCAATCAGCCCCAGCATTTT. Protein product: CASSPRGGGNQPQHF. Complete variable domain (other parts from reference TRBV7-2 and TRBJ1-5): GAGVSQSPSNKVTEKGKDVELRCDPISGHTALYWYRQSLGQGLEFLIYFQGNSAPDKSGLPSDRFSAERTGGSVSTLTIQRTQQEDSAVYLCASSPRGGGNQPQHFGDGTRLSIL.

This chain joins TRBV2 and TRBJ2-3; TRBD1 might be the D (5 bases). V was pared by 7 bases and J by 0 bases, with 11 bases between. Germline-derived CDR1 and CDR2 are SNHLY and FYNNEI. The CDR3 has 14 residues. CDR3: CASTRQTSTDTQYF. CDR3 nucleotide sequence: TGTGCCAGCACCAGACAGACTAGCACAGATACGCAGTATTTT.

Details on this clone: One end of the junction is discordant with germline, which a read error may explain. The J gene is TRBJ2-7, the V gene TRBV30; TRBD1 agrees at 8 bases. Looked up from germline, CDR1 is GTSNPN and CDR2 is SVGIG (reference sequence). The CDR3 runs to 12 residues. The CDR3 here is CARRDRPGEQYF. CDR3 nucleotide sequence: TGTGCCCGGAGGGACAGGCCTGGAGAGCAGTACTTC.

J is TRBJ2-7 and V is TRBV5-5, with 8 nucleotides matching TRBD1. Losses at the gene ends were 0 bases for V and 5 bases for J; bases not matched to a gene: 7. The CDR3 totals 15 residues. Germline loops: CDR1 SGHKS, CDR2 YYEKEE (reference sequence). In DNA form, the CDR3 reads TGTGCCAGCAGCTTGGGTGTCGGACAGGGAAACGAGCAGTACTTC. The encoded protein is CASSLGVGQGNEQYF.

This chain links TRBV7-9 with TRBJ1-2, with 12 bases matching TRBD1. This CDR3 is 16 amino acids long. The germline V gene has CDR1 SEHNR and CDR2 FQNEAQ (reference sequence). V lost 4 bases to trimming and J lost 7 bases; unmatched junction nucleotides: 10. The CDR3 is CASSSQQGQGAFGYTF. As DNA, the CDR3 is TGTGCCAGCAGCTCCCAACAGGGACAGGGGGCATTTGGCTACACCTTC.

This chain links TRBV29-1 with TRBJ2-2; the D is unclear. CDR3 length: 12 residues. Germline V gene data show CDR1 as SQVTM and CDR2 as ANQGSEA. Trimming shortened V by 4 bases and J by 6 bases, and 9 bases separated the two germline ends. Here the CDR3 reads CSVAFGAGELFF. The CDR3 bases are TGCAGCGTTGCCTTTGGAGCCGGGGAGCTGTTTTTT.

The chain couples TRBV7-9 to TRBJ2-5; D not certain. The CDR3 spans 13 residues. Germline assignment: CDR1 SEHNR and CDR2 FQNEAQ (reference sequence). V gave up 1 base and J gave up 3 bases, with 6 bases separating them. The CDR3 bases are TGTGCCAGCAGCTTAGAACGGGAAGAGACCCAGTACTTC. The encoded protein is CASSLEREETQYF.

The chain links TRBV10-1 to TRBJ1-1; TRBD1 aligns across 7 bases. The V gene end was trimmed by 2 bases and the J gene end by 3 bases; junction bases not matched to a gene: 3. The V gene's germline CDR1 is WNHNN and CDR2 SYGVQD (reference sequence). The CDR3 is made up of 14 amino acids. CDR3 nucleotides: TGCGCCAGCAGTGAGGACAGGGTCTACACTGAAGCTTTCTTT. Translation gives CASSEDRVYTEAFF.

The V call is TRBV6-6, the J call TRBJ2-1; TRBD2 matches 9 bases. Germline V CDR1 and CDR2: MNHNY, SVGAGI (reference sequence). The V segment lost 10 bases and the J segment 10 bases; nucleotides outside the gene matches: 11. CDR3 length: 13 amino acids. The CDR3, as DNA: TGTGCCATCCGAGGGACTAGCTGGGAAGAGCAGTTCTTC. It specifies CAIRGTSWEEQFF.

The rearrangement uses TRBV28 and TRBJ2-7; TRBD1 aligns across 8 bases. The CDR3 has 15 residues. Germline CDR1 and CDR2: MDHEN and SYDVKM. V was clipped by 2 bases and J by 5 bases; unmatched bases: 8. The CDR3 nucleotides read TGTGCCAGCAGTTTAGGGGGGACAGGTCGCGACGAGCAGTACTTC. Residues: CASSLGGTGRDEQYF. Using reference TRBV28 and TRBJ2-7 for the parts outside the CDR3, the full variable domain is DVKVTQSSRYLVKRTGEKVFLECVQDMDHENMFWYRQDPGLGLRLIYFSYDVKMKEKGDIPEGYSVSREKKERFSLILESASTNQTSMYLCASSLGGTGRDEQYFGPGTRLTVT.

The chain combines TRBV30 with TRBJ2-7, with 11 bases aligning to TRBD1. Trimming cost V 4 bases and J 2 bases; bases outside gene matches: 4. This CDR3 region has 14 residues. Per the germline V gene, CDR1 is GTSNPN and CDR2 is SVGIG (reference sequence). The CDR3: CAWNPGQGAYEQYF. The DNA of the CDR3 is TGTGCCTGGAACCCGGGACAGGGGGCCTACGAGCAGTACTTC. Variable domain in full (rest from reference TRBV30 and TRBJ2-7): SQTIHQWPATLVQPVGSPLSLECTVEGTSNPNLYWYRQAAGRGLQLLFYSVGIGQISSEVPQNLSASRPQDRQFILSSKKLLLSDSGFYLCAWNPGQGAYEQYFGPGTRLTVT.

The chain links TRBV6-1 to TRBJ1-3; D gene uncertain. Between the trimmed V and J ends, which lost 2 bases and 0 bases, there was a span of 11 bases. This CDR3 is 16 amino acids long. Germline CDR1 and CDR2: MNHNS and SASEGT. The CDR3 loop reads CASSEMKVASGNTIYF. The CDR3 DNA sequence: TGTGCCAGCAGTGAAATGAAAGTGGCCTCTGGAAACACCATATATTTT.

The rearrangement uses TRBV29-1 and TRBJ1-1, with 7 bases fitting TRBD1. CDR1 and CDR2 from the germline V gene are SQVTM and ANQGSEA. The CDR3 runs 13 residues. Trimming removed 5 bases from V and 5 bases from J; junction bases left unmatched: 8. CDR3 sequence (DNA): TGCAGCGTTACAGGGGCGGGGATGACTGAAGCTTTCTTT. This gives the protein CSVTGAGMTEAFF.

The chain carries TRBV6-1 and TRBJ1-5, with unresolved D. Between the trimmed V and J ends, which lost 5 bases and 5 bases, there was a span of 16 bases. Germline CDR1 is MNHNS and CDR2 is SASEGT. The CDR3 covers 15 residues. The CDR3 DNA is TGTGCCAGCAGTCAACGGGGAGGGTTCGATCAGCCCCAGCATTTT. Translated: CASSQRGGFDQPQHF.

This rearrangement joins TRBV6-6 to TRBJ2-7; 10 bases match TRBD2. The germline V gene has CDR1 MNHNY and CDR2 SVGAGI (reference sequence). Unmatched junction bases numbered 5, after V lost 7 bases and J lost 5 bases. This CDR3 comprises 13 residues. The CDR3 DNA reads as TGTGCCAGCACCGCTAGCGGGAGCCACGAGCAGTACTTC. This gives the protein CASTASGSHEQYF.

V gene TRBV27 combines with J gene TRBJ2-2, with a weak D call TRBD1 (6 bases). V lost 3 bases to trimming and J lost 5 bases, with 13 bases between them. CDR1 MNHEY and CDR2 SMNVEV come from the germline V gene (reference sequence). The CDR3 runs to 15 residues. CDR3 protein: CASSFRTATTGELFF. The CDR3 region has the DNA TGTGCCAGCAGTTTCCGGACAGCGACGACCGGGGAGCTGTTTTTT.

The V and J genes are TRBV30 and TRBJ2-3; a possible D gene is TRBD1 (5 bases). The germline gives CDR1 GTSNPN, CDR2 SVGIG (reference sequence). The CDR3 has 14 amino acids. Trimming cost V 4 bases and J 4 bases, with 15 bases left between them. The CDR3 protein is CAWTGGAPPDTQYF. The CDR3 region has the DNA TGTGCCTGGACGGGTGGGGCCCCTCCAGATACGCAGTATTTT.

The J gene is TRBJ2-3, the V gene TRBV30, with 8 bases lining up with TRBD2. The CDR3 is 18 amino acids. Germline CDR1 reads GTSNPN; CDR2 reads SVGIG (reference sequence). Trimming at V came to 3 bases and at J to 2 bases, leaving 16 bases not matched to a gene. In DNA form, the CDR3 reads TGTGCCTGGAGCGTAAGAACCCTACTAGCGGAACTCACAGATACGCAGTATTTT. Translated: CAWSVRTLLAELTDTQYF.